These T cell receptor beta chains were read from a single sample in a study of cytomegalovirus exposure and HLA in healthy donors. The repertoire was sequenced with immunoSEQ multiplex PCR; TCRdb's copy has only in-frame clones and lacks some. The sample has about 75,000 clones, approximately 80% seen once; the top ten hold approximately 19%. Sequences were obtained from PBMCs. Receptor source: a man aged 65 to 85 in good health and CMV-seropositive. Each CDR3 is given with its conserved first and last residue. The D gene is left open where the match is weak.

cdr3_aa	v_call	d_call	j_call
CASSGSSYEQYF	TRBV2	.	TRBJ2-7
CASSERPSGGSDTQYF	TRBV2	TRBD2	TRBJ2-3
CASSVAGGTDTQYF	TRBV2	TRBD2	TRBJ2-3
CASSGGTGDGNTIYF	TRBV10-1	TRBD1	TRBJ1-3
CATRRASGSDTQYF	TRBV5-6	TRBD2	TRBJ2-3
CASSLDIRETGELFF	TRBV11-2	.	TRBJ2-2
CASSTLQGGANVLTF	TRBV5-1	.	TRBJ2-6
CASSDGGLGEQFF	TRBV5-1	.	TRBJ2-1
CASSLYLDLTEQFF	TRBV5-1	.	TRBJ2-1
CASSLQGITEAFF	TRBV7-9	.	TRBJ1-1
CASSQGQGPFDGYTF	TRBV5-1	TRBD1	TRBJ1-2
CASSLTGGNEQFF	TRBV7-3	.	TRBJ2-1
CASSFSGQAYEQYF	TRBV28	TRBD1	TRBJ2-7
CASSRGGGGETQYF	TRBV7-2	.	TRBJ2-5
CAIRTDRDMNTEAFF	TRBV10-3	.	TRBJ1-1
CASSPGTSGGYDTQYF	TRBV5-1	TRBD2	TRBJ2-3
CASSRGLAGRLGGEQFF	TRBV5-1	TRBD2	TRBJ2-1
CASSRDRGTGELFF	TRBV19	TRBD1	TRBJ2-2
CASSEGAGNTIYF	TRBV7-3	TRBD1	TRBJ1-3
CASSEGVWETQYF	TRBV9	.	TRBJ2-5
CASSSSGLEQFF	TRBV7-3	.	TRBJ2-1
CASSYPPGPGENEKLFF	TRBV7-9	.	TRBJ1-4
CASSLGGVAFNTEAFF	TRBV5-1	.	TRBJ1-1
CASSLATSGMETQYF	TRBV5-1	TRBD2	TRBJ2-5
CASSLANSGGTEAFF	TRBV5-1	TRBD1	TRBJ1-1
CASSEPGLAGYEQYF	TRBV2	TRBD2	TRBJ2-7
CASSYSRTVSVEKLFF	TRBV6-5	.	TRBJ1-4
CASRPGTGSGANVLTF	TRBV6-4	TRBD1	TRBJ2-6
CASSFPGTGANVLTF	TRBV7-6	.	TRBJ2-6
CASSFRGEDTQYF	TRBV7-8	.	TRBJ2-3
CASSYSLAGTYEQYF	TRBV6-5	TRBD2	TRBJ2-7